This T cell receptor (beta chain) was retrieved from a study of control samples from healthy donors and cancer patients. J lost 4 bases, V lost 6 bases, and 8 bases had no gene match. CDR3 length: 14 amino acids. Germline CDR1 is MNHNY and CDR2 is SVGAGI (reference sequence). Clones were sequenced by immunoSEQ multiplex PCR, and TCRdb holds only the in-frame ones, with some missing. This table holds 50,000 or so clones, about 93% found once. The sequence was obtained from a woman between 45 and 65 years old with head and neck cancer. The chain employs TRBV6-6 and TRBJ1-2; TRBD1 matches 7 bases. Input material: PBMCs. CDR3 region: CASSPRDSSYGYTF. In nucleotides, the CDR3 is TGTGCCAGCAGCCCACGGGACAGCAGCTATGGCTACACCTTC.